This T cell receptor beta chain was captured in a study of CD8+ T cells in alopecia areata. Study-wide background: Tofacitinib therapy lasting 6 to 18 months was followed by 6 months off drug.

Note on this clone: The antigen remains undetermined.

Following RNA extraction, reverse transcription yielded cDNA that acted as the sequencing template. Method: immunoSEQ multiplex PCR; TCRdb's copy keeps in-frame clones and lacks some. The repertoire has 200,000 to 250,000 clones, over 60% of them found once; the top ten carry roughly 4.2%. Stated treatment: oral pan-JAK inhibitor, 5-10 mg twice daily. V was clipped by 5 bases and J by 6 bases; unmatched bases: 4. Germline CDR1 and CDR2: SNHLY and FYNNEI. CDR3 length equals 14 residues. Study-wide points: Only one nonresponder was present, which leaves the link between baseline CD8+ expansion and response uncertain. Although TCR sharing was seen in mice, sharing across patients was less clear, possibly for HLA-related reasons.

The chain recombines TRBV2 with TRBJ1-5; 10 bases are shared with TRBD1. The source was CD4+ T cells sorted from blood, collected at week 4, from a patient treated with tofacitinib. The source of this sequence is a human donor with alopecia areata. The DNA for the CDR3 is TGTGCCAGCAGTCCTTGGACAGGGGGTCAGCCCCAGCATTTT. Translation: CASSPWTGGQPQHF.